This TCR beta chain was sequenced during a study of T-cell reconstitution after alpha-beta-depleted transplantation in children. In this sample, this clonotype turned up many times. Researchers prepared the TCRbeta library using unique molecular identifiers, the study reports. TCRdb re-called the PCR reads through MiXCR, storing one row per CDR3 protein. The data hold 240,000 or so distinct CDR3 sequences, with around 12% observed a single time. The CDR3 has 15 amino acids. V gave up 5 bases and J gave up 2 bases; unmatched junction bases: 8. Per germline, CDR1 SGHTA and CDR2 FQGNSA. This chain uses TRBV7-2 with TRBJ1-2; 7 bases agree with TRBD1. The clonotype originates from a human donor who donated a stem cell graft to a child with acute lymphoblastic leukemia. This material consisted of PBMCs from the stem cell graft donor, taken from the stem cell graft. CDR3: CASSPQGGDNYGYTF. The DNA of the CDR3 is TGTGCCAGCAGCCCCCAGGGGGGGGACAACTATGGCTACACCTTC.